The following is a T cell receptor (beta chain) sequence with its context. The antigen it recognizes is unknown. No qualities accompany the bases; no much larger clone lies one base away. The CDR3 holds 14 amino acids from the cysteine to the phenylalanine. Only CDR3 DNA remains: 42 bases, in frame from the first base. Cut back by 3 bases and 5 bases, the V and J ends lie 13 bases apart. The germline V gene (reference sequence) provides CDR1 MNHEY and CDR2 SMNVEV. The data derive from a study of shared clonotypes between healthy human individuals (TCRdb year 2020). At the level of the whole study: Three men and a couple of women, aged 18 to 49 years, made up the cohort. Blood TCR repertoires of five healthy adults were deeply sequenced to estimate repertoire size and the extent of clonotype sharing between individuals. Libraries were prepared and TCR repertoires were sequenced by different laboratories using diverse techniques, in order to increase sequencing depth and limit assay-specific biases. Between about 0.9 and 9 billion PBMCs per donor were obtained by leukapheresis. Points the paper makes about the study in general: The genetic and exposure-history diversity represented was limited by the small number of donors. Only blood was sampled, and tissue TCR repertoires likely differ from those in blood. Pairwise subsampling indicated that sequencing depth was expected to affect the degree of clonotype sharing among donors.

The donors were healthy, HIV-negative adults who had no recently reported acute infections or vaccinations. All donors were Caucasian adults living in Nashville, Tennessee, USA. For unsorted samples, about 90 million PBMCs were counted and genomic DNA was extracted with the QIAamp DNA Blood Mini kit. Blood was obtained by leukapheresis, after which PBMCs were separated by Ficoll-Histopaque density gradient centrifugation and cryopreserved in liquid nitrogen vapor phase. TCR CDR3 regions were amplified from genomic DNA by multiplex PCR using the deep immunoSEQ assay. Extracted genomic DNA from each cell subset was spread evenly across all wells of several immunoSEQ 96-well plates, with each plate serving as a replicate. For unsorted PBMC, roughly 0.3 ug genomic DNA, equal to 30,000 or so T cell genomes, was loaded into each replicate PCR. Ten immunoSEQ deep assay plates were used to sequence the unsorted PBMC genomic DNA. The purified libraries were quantified using a Qubit 3.0 fluorometer, sized with a Bioanalyzer 2100, and then quantified again using the KAPA Library Quantification kit. A separate single-read 150-cycle Illumina NextSeq 550 flow cell was used to sequence each immunoSEQ 96-well plate. Regarding the original processing steps: Because only junctional sequences without quality scores were contained in the immunoSEQ output, filtering matching that applied to full-length reads could not be performed. To assign V/J genes and CDR3, sequences were annotated using PyIR, a Python wrapper for IgBLAST v1.9, with IMGT germline references. Reads were filtered out if the reads had weak V/J assignments (E-value above 1e-6), no CDR3, stop codons, out-of-frame junctions, or ambiguous translated residues. V3J clonotypes were defined as sequences sharing an identical inferred V gene, J gene, and CDR3 amino acid sequence. To compute the percentage overlap between repertoires, the number of shared unique clonotypes was divided by the size of the smaller repertoire. Richness of each repertoire was evaluated using RTK rarefaction, the Chao1 estimator, and Recon v2.1 estimates of unobserved clonotypes. This immuneACCESS table, as held by TCRdb, lists in-frame sequences with V and J called but not all clones. Of the missing ones, under half trace to an unresolved V gene in checked studies; the others have no known cause. V, J and clone size derive from that table, while D and trimming were established from the DNA sequence. The sample table holds a few hundred thousand clones, of which approximately 71% were seen once. The ten largest account for approximately 12% of the sample.

Sequences were obtained from PBMCs. The TCR was taken from a woman aged 40-49 years in good health. Some clones in this sample may be carry-over from other donors' samples. The chain is encoded by TRBV27 joined to TRBJ1-1, and perhaps TRBD1 as D gene, on 5 matching bases. DNA sequence: TGTGCCAGCAGTTTCAGGGCCCCGGATACTGAAGCTTTCTTT. This codes for CASSFRAPDTEAFF.